A single sample is the source of the 29 T cell receptor beta chains below, sequenced in a study of blood T cells in healthy people across ages. A second PCR of 7 to 11 cycles used a sample-barcoded 5' primer and a J-beta primer mix. TCRdb re-derived calls from the 5' RACE reads in MiXCR, one entry per CDR3 protein. The sample yields 650,000 to 1,000,000 distinct CDR3 sequences, 36% seen once. Sequenced material: blood. Source of these receptors: a young man in good health.

The chain is built from TRBV13 and TRBJ2-1; 9 nucleotides align to TRBD1. CDR3 length: 16 amino acids. Germline CDR1 reads PRHDT; CDR2 reads FYEKMQ (reference sequence). V shed 4 bases, J shed 8 bases, and the junction held 12 bases outside the gene matches. The CDR3 spells CASSSTGQGWRYEQFF. Here the CDR3 DNA reads TGTGCCAGCAGCTCAACTGGACAGGGGTGGAGGTATGAGCAGTTCTTC.

This clonotype was seen more than once but under ten times. This chain links TRBV6-5 with TRBJ1-6; D uncertain. In germline, CDR1 is MNHEY, CDR2 SVGAGI. The CDR3 runs to 16 residues. Deletions cut 0 bases from V and 7 bases from J, with 13 bases between. CDR3 DNA sequence: TGTGCCAGCAGTTACTCAGTCGTACAGACGAATTCACCCCTCCACTTT. Translating it yields CASSYSVVQTNSPLHF.

The J gene is TRBJ2-2, the V gene TRBV27, with 8 bases identical to TRBD2. J was trimmed by 5 bases and V by 5 bases; bases with no gene match: 7. From germline, CDR1 is MNHEY and CDR2 SMNVEV (reference sequence). The CDR3 consists of 15 residues. The chain's CDR3 is CASSPGLGRTGELFF. In DNA, the CDR3 is TGTGCCAGCAGTCCGGGACTAGGGCGGACCGGGGAGCTGTTTTTT.

In its sample, this clonotype was seen many times. This may be a read error, as it is one base from a much larger clone. The chain is built from TRBV4-3 and TRBJ2-3; 8 positions agree with TRBD2. This CDR3 comprises 16 residues. The germline gives CDR1 LGHNA, CDR2 YSLEER. The V and J ends lost 4 bases and 7 bases, in that order; junction bases with no gene match: 13. Here the CDR3 reads CASSPTARGALNTQYF. The DNA of the CDR3 is TGCGCCAGCAGCCCAACCGCGCGGGGGGCGCTTAATACGCAGTATTTT.

This clonotype has ten or more counts. This sequence joins TRBV25-1 and TRBJ2-1, with D perhaps matching TRBD1 or TRBD2 (5 bases each). Looked up from germline, CDR1 is MGHDK and CDR2 is SYGVNS. CDR3 length: 12 residues. The ends were cut back, 4 bases at V and 15 bases at J, with 16 bases in the middle. In DNA form, the CDR3 reads TGTGCCAGCAGTGGACCCTCGAGGGGTAGGTTCTTC. Translation gives CASSGPSRGRFF.

The chain uses TRBV12-3 or TRBV12-4 and TRBJ2-5; D uncertain. V was pared by 3 bases and J by 11 bases, with 19 bases between. The CDR3 is 14 residues long. CDR3 sequence: CASSFRRNNGEQYF. Written as DNA, the CDR3 is TGTGCCAGCAGTTTTCGGCGGAACAATGGAGAGCAGTACTTC.

On this clonotype itself: Its ends do not fully match the called genes, so a read error is possible. V usage is TRBV6-7 and J usage is TRBJ1-2, with a weak D call TRBD1 (5 bases). TRBV6-7 qualifies as an ORF whose function is uncertain. There are 15 residues in the CDR3. CDR3 nucleotides: TGTGCCGGCAGTTACTCAGGGATCGGACCCTATGGCTACACCTTC. Its translation: CAGSYSGIGPYGYTF.

The table lists this clonotype with many counts. The chain combines TRBV12-3 or TRBV12-4 with TRBJ1-2; possibly TRBD1 for D (5 bases). The CDR3 runs 15 residues. V dropped 5 bases and J dropped 1 base, with 14 bases sitting between them. In nucleotides, the CDR3 is TGTGCCAGCAGTCCCCGCCGGGACCTTAACTATGGCTACACCTTC. Its protein product is CASSPRRDLNYGYTF.

This rearrangement joins TRBV12-3 or TRBV12-4 to TRBJ1-4, with D maybe TRBD1 (6 bases). The CDR3 is 15 residues long. V was trimmed by 6 bases and J by 11 bases, leaving 22 bases between them. CDR3 loop: CASSPPGASGGKLFF. The CDR3 DNA reads as TGTGCCAGCAGCCCCCCAGGGGCGTCCGGAGGGAAACTGTTTTTT.

In its sample, this clonotype was seen a few times. This sequence joins TRBV28 and TRBJ1-5; D is perhaps TRBD1 (6 bases). There are 14 residues in the CDR3. Germline V gene lookup returns CDR1 MDHEN and CDR2 SYDVKM. V gave up 4 bases and J gave up 7 bases, with 14 bases separating them. The CDR3: CASSSPGGGQPQHF. For the CDR3, the DNA is TGTGCCAGCAGTTCTCCGGGGGGCGGGCAGCCCCAGCATTTT.

The V call is TRBV21-1, the J call TRBJ1-4; the table gives TRBD1 as D, unverified against the DNA. TRBV21-1 is classified as a pseudogene. This CDR3 is 13 amino acids long. CDR3 loop: CAGSRDRLEKLFF. In DNA form, the CDR3 reads TGTGCCGGCAGCCGGGACAGGCTAGAAAAACTGTTTTTT.

For the CDR3, the DNA is TGTGCCAGCAGTTCGCAAACAGGGTATACTGAAGCTTTCTTT. The encoded protein is CASSSQTGYTEAFF. The chain employs TRBV6-5 and TRBJ1-1; weak D call: TRBD1 (6 bases). Germline-derived CDR1 and CDR2 are MNHEY and SVGAGI. The length of the CDR3 is 14 residues. With 4 bases removed from V and 5 bases from J, the gap between germline ends came to 14 bases.

The chain combines TRBV27 with TRBJ2-1; D is uncertain. V was pared by 2 bases and J by 6 bases, with 11 bases between. The CDR3 loop spans 14 amino acids. Germline V gene data show CDR1 as MNHEY and CDR2 as SMNVEV (reference sequence). The CDR3 DNA reads TGTGCCAGCAGTTTAGGGTCGGCTCCCAATGAGCAGTTCTTC. Amino acid sequence: CASSLGSAPNEQFF.

This clonotype has only a few counts. The rearrangement joins TRBV27 to TRBJ2-5; D is uncertain. The J call may be wrong; the DNA end is better matched by TRBJ2-7. The V gene's germline CDR1 is MNHEY and CDR2 SMNVEV (reference sequence). This CDR3 is built from 12 residues. Written as DNA, the CDR3 is TGTGCCAGCAGTTTTCCGGGCTACGAGCAGTACTTC. Translating it yields CASSFPGYEQYF.

This clonotype was observed at least ten times. V gene TRBV9 combines with J gene TRBJ1-2; the match to TRBD1 covers 7 bases. The CDR3 sequence is 13 residues long. Germline trimming cut 3 bases from V and 4 bases from J; bases unmatched to any gene: 3. CDR1 is SGDLS and CDR2 is YYNGEE in the germline V gene. In DNA, the CDR3 is TGTGCCAGCAGCGCGGGACAGATCTATGGCTACACCTTC. It is translated as CASSAGQIYGYTF.

This chain joins TRBV6-5 and TRBJ2-5; 8 nucleotides agree with TRBD2. The CDR3 runs 15 residues. Germline V CDR1 and CDR2: MNHEY, SVGAGI. V dropped 0 bases and J dropped 1; count of bases not matched to a gene: 1. CDR3 DNA sequence: TGTGCCAGCAGTTACTCCCGGGAGGGCCAAGAGACCCAGTACTTC. Translated: CASSYSREGQETQYF.

The J gene is TRBJ2-5, the V gene TRBV5-1, with TRBD2 identical over 8 bases. V shed 0 bases, J shed 11 bases, and the junction held 12 bases outside the gene matches. CDR3 length equals 15 residues. Germline loops: CDR1 SGHRS, CDR2 YFSETQ. The CDR3 DNA reads as TGCGCCAGCAGCTTGGCTGGCGGGGGGCAAAATGAGCAGTACTTC. It encodes CASSLAGGGQNEQYF.

For this clonotype: A much larger clone lies one base from this, so it may be a read error. This rearrangement joins TRBV9 to TRBJ1-6; D remains ambiguous. CDR1 SGDLS and CDR2 YYNGEE come from the germline V gene. The CDR3 length is 15 residues. This CDR3 reads CASSVGSSYNSPPHF. The CDR3 DNA is TGTGCCAGCAGCGTGGGCAGCTCCTATAATTCACCCCCCCACTTT.

This clonotype was observed at least ten times. The rearrangement uses TRBV5-1 and TRBJ2-7; weak D call: TRBD1 (5 bases). In germline, CDR1 is SGHRS, CDR2 YFSETQ. V lost 0 bases and J 4 bases, leaving 11 bases between the germline ends. This CDR3 comprises 14 residues. CDR3 loop: CASSLVGAMYEQYF. The CDR3 nucleotides read TGCGCCAGCAGCTTGGTTGGGGCGATGTACGAGCAGTACTTC.

This clonotype was picked up a small number of times. CDR3: CASSLRWTGGSDTQYF. The CDR3 DNA reads TGTGCCAGCAGTTTAAGGTGGACAGGGGGCTCAGATACGCAGTATTTT. The rearrangement links TRBV12-3 or TRBV12-4 to TRBJ2-3, with TRBD1 matching over 11 bases. Trimming took 2 bases from V and 4 from J; bases not matched to a gene: 5. The CDR3 extends over 16 amino acids.

About this clonotype: Since a much larger clone is just one base distant, this may be a read error. The CDR3 is CASSQARGANGYTF. CDR3 sequence (DNA): TGCGCCAGCAGCCAGGCACGGGGGGCAAATGGCTACACCTTC. The gene calls are TRBV4-1 and TRBJ1-2, with D maybe TRBD1 (6 bases). V was shortened by 3 bases and J by 6 bases, with 14 bases between the two germline ends. Germline CDR1 and CDR2: MGHRA and YSYEKL. The CDR3 has 14 amino acids.

The chain employs TRBV18 and TRBJ1-2; the D gene is possibly TRBD1 (5 bases). Trimming took off 4 bases at V and 7 bases at J, with 19 bases between the two ends. CDR1 is KGHSH, CDR2 LQKENI, per germline. The CDR3 is 15 amino acids. This CDR3 is CASSRQGPAGSGYTF. CDR3 in DNA: TGTGCCAGCTCACGTCAGGGACCGGCGGGAAGTGGCTACACCTTC.

The rearrangement uses TRBV12-3 or TRBV12-4 and TRBJ2-5, with D unresolved. The CDR3 is made up of 14 amino acids. Trimming took off 6 bases at V and 1 base at J, with 12 bases between the two ends. CDR3 sequence (DNA): TGTGCCAGCAGCATAGACACATCCCAAGAGACCCAGTACTTC. Translating it yields CASSIDTSQETQYF.

Many counts were recorded for this clonotype. V is TRBV27 and J is TRBJ2-3, with 9 nucleotides matching TRBD2. Germline V CDR1 and CDR2: MNHEY, SMNVEV (reference sequence). V was clipped by 5 bases and J by 0 bases; unmatched bases: 3. CDR3 length: 15 amino acids. The CDR3 nucleotides read TGTGCCAGCAGTAATCTAGCGGGGAGCACAGATACGCAGTATTTT. This encodes CASSNLAGSTDTQYF.

This clonotype came up a few times. V is TRBV5-6 and J is TRBJ2-3, with TRBD1 matching over 9 bases. This CDR3 contains 17 residues. CDR1 is SGHDT, CDR2 YYEEEE, per germline. The trim removed 4 bases at V and 3 bases at J, leaving 12 bases unmatched. The CDR3, as DNA: TGTGCCAGCAGCGGGACCTGGACAGGGGAAGAAACAGATACGCAGTATTTT. It specifies CASSGTWTGEETDTQYF.

This clonotype appeared a few times. The gene calls are TRBV7-2 and TRBJ2-1; D possibly corresponds to TRBD2 (6 bases). The CDR3 length is 15 residues. The V and J ends lost 4 bases and 15 bases respectively, with 25 bases between them. CDR1 SGHTA and CDR2 FQGNSA come from the germline V gene. CDR3 in DNA: TGTGCCAGCAGCTCAAGGGGACTGGGGCTAGAGAGAGGGTTCTTC. Amino acids: CASSSRGLGLERGFF.

To note about this clonotype: A read error is possible here, since a much larger clone lies one base away. V gene TRBV4-3 combines with J gene TRBJ1-2, with D hard to call. V dropped 0 bases and J dropped 0 bases, with 11 bases sitting between them. CDR3 length: 16 amino acids. Germline CDR1 reads LGHNA; CDR2 reads YSLEER. The chain's CDR3 is CASSQDGRGANYGYTF. The CDR3 DNA reads TGCGCCAGCAGCCAAGACGGGCGGGGAGCTAACTATGGCTACACCTTC.

This clonotype has a count of ten or more. The chain couples TRBV10-3 to TRBJ2-1; TRBD1 is a possible D gene (5 bases). This CDR3 spans 14 amino acids. Germline-derived CDR1 and CDR2 are ENHRY and SYGVKD. Trimming removed 4 bases at V and 5 bases at J, with 12 bases between. The chain's CDR3 is CAISVAGSNNEQFF. The CDR3 nucleotides are TGTGCCATCAGTGTGGCAGGGTCGAACAATGAGCAGTTCTTC.

This clonotype showed up many times. V usage is TRBV27 and J usage is TRBJ2-5, with D maybe TRBD1 (6 bases). Trimming took off 3 bases at V and 3 bases at J, with 8 bases between the two ends. Per the germline V gene, CDR1 is MNHEY and CDR2 is SMNVEV (reference sequence). The CDR3 is 13 residues long. CDR3: CASSFPGEETQYF. CDR3 nucleotides: TGTGCCAGCAGTTTTCCAGGGGAAGAGACCCAGTACTTC.